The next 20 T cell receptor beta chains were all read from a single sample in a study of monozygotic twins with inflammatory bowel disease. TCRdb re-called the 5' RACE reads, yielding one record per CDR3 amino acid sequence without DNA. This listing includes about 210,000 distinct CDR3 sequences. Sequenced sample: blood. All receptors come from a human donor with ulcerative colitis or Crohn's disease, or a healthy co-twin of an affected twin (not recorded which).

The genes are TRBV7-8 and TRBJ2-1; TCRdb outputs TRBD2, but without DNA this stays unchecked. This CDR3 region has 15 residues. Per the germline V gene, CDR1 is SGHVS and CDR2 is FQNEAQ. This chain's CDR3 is CASSPSGGPYNEQFF.

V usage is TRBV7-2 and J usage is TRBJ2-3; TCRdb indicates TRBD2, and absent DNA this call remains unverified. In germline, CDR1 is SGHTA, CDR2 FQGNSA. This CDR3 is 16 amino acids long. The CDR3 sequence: CASSLRTSGGGDTQYF.

This chain's CDR3 is CASSTGTGIYEQYF. This chain uses TRBV18 with TRBJ2-7; TCRdb reports TRBD1, a call that lacks DNA to check it against. Per the germline V gene, CDR1 is KGHSH and CDR2 is LQKENI. The CDR3 consists of 14 residues.

CDR3 region: CSARDSRQADNEQYF. The chain has TRBV20-1 and TRBJ2-7. Germline lookup yields CDR1 DFQATT and CDR2 SNEGSKA (reference sequence). The CDR3 is 15 amino acids.

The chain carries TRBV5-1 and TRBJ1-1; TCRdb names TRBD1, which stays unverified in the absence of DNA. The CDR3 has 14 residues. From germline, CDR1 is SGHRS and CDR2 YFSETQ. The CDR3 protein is CASSEGGVETEAFF.

The CDR3 is CASSLRGAGELFF. The chain recombines TRBV19 with TRBJ2-2; checking the TCRdb D call of TRBD1 is not possible without DNA. The germline gives CDR1 LNHDA, CDR2 SQIVND (reference sequence). This CDR3 comprises 13 residues.

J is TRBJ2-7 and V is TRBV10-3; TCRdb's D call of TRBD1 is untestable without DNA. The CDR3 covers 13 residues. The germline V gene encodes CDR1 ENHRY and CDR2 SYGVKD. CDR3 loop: CAITGQGRSEQYF.

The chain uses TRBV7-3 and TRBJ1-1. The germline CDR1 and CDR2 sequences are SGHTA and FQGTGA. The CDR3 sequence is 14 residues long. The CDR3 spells CASSNRPRDTEAFF.

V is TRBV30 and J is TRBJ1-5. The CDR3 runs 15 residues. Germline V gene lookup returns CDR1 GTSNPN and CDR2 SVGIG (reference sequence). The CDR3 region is CAWSGPSGGNQPQHF. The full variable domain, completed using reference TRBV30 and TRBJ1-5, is SQTIHQWPATLVQPVGSPLSLECTVEGTSNPNLYWYRQAAGRGLQLLFYSVGIGQISSEVPQNLSASRPQDRQFILSSKKLLLSDSGFYLCAWSGPSGGNQPQHFGDGTRLSIL.

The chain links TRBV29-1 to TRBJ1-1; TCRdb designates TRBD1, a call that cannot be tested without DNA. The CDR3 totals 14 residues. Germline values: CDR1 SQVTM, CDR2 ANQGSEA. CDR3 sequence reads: CSVVGPRAGTEAFF. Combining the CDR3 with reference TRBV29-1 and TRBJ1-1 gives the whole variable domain SAVISQKPSRDICQRGTSLTIQCQVDSQVTMMFWYRQQPGQSLTLIATANQGSEATYESGFVIDKFPISRPNLTFSTLTVSNMSPEDSSIYLCSVVGPRAGTEAFFGQGTRLTVV.

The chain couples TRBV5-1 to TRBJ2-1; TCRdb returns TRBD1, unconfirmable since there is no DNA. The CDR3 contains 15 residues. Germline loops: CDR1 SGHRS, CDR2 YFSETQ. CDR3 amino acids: CASSLNGQNYNEQFF. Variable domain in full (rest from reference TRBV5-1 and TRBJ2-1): KAGVTQTPRYLIKTRGQQVTLSCSPISGHRSVSWYQQTPGQGLQFLFEYFSETQRNKGNFPGRFSGRQFSNSRSEMNVSTLELGDSALYLCASSLNGQNYNEQFFGPGTRLTVL.

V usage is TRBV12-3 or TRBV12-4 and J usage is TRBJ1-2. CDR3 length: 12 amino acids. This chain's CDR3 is CASWVGNYGYTF.

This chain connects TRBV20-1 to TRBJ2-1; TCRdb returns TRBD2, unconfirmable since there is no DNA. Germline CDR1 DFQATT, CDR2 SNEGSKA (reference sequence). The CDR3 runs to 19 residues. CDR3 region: CSADWLALGVWWGTGEQFF.

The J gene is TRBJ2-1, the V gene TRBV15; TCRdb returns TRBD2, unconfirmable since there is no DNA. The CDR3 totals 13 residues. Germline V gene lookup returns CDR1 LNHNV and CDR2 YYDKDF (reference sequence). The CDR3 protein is CATTAGTVDEQFF.

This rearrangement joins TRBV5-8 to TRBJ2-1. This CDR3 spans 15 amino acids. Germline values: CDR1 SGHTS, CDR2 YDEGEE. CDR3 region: CASSWDRGSYNEQFF.

The CDR3 sequence: CASSRRGTLQETQYF. This sequence joins TRBV5-6 and TRBJ2-5; TCRdb picks TRBD1, but there is no DNA to check that call. The germline CDR1 and CDR2 sequences are SGHDT and YYEEEE. The CDR3 spans 15 residues.

The CDR3 here is CAISQDRNTEAFF. The chain links TRBV10-3 to TRBJ1-1. Germline V gene sequence: CDR1 ENHRY, CDR2 SYGVKD. The CDR3 is made up of 13 amino acids.

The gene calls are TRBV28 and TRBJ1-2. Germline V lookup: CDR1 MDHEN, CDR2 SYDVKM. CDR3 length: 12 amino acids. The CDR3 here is CASSLVGVGYTF.

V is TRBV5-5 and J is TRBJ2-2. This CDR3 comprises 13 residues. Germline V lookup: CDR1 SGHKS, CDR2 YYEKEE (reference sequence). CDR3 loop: CASSLLLAGELFF.

This CDR3 reads CSAVDSLDQPQHF. The chain is built from TRBV20-1 and TRBJ1-5; TCRdb returns TRBD1, unconfirmable since there is no DNA. There are 13 residues in the CDR3. Germline CDR1 and CDR2: DFQATT and SNEGSKA (reference sequence).